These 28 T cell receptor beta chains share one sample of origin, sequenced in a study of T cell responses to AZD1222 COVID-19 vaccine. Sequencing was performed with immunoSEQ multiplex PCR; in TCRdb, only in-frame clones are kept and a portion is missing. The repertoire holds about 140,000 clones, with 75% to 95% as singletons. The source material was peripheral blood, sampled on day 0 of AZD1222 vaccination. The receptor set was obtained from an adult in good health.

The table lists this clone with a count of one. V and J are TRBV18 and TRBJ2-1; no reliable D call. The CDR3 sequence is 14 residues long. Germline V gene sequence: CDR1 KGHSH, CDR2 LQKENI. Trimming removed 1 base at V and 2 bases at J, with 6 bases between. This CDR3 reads CASSPLAAYNEQFF. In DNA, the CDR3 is TGTGCCAGCTCACCACTGGCGGCCTACAATGAGCAGTTCTTC.

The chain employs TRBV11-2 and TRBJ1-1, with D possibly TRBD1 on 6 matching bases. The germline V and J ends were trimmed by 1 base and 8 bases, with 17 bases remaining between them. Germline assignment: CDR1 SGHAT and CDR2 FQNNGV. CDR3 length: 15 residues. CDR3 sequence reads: CASSLVLGGQIEAFF. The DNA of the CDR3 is TGTGCCAGCAGCTTAGTTTTGGGGGGCCAAATCGAAGCTTTCTTT.

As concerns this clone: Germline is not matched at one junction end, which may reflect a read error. CDR3 nucleotide sequence: TGCAGCGTTGAAGAGACGGGTCAAGGGACCCAGTACTTC. It encodes CSVEETGQGTQYF. This chain links TRBV29-1 with TRBJ2-5; D gene uncertain. Per germline, CDR1 SQVTM and CDR2 ANQGSEA. The length of the CDR3 is 13 residues.

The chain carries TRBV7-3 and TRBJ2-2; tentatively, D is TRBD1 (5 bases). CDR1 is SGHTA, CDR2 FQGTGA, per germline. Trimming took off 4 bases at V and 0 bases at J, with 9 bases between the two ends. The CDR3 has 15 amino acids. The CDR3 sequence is CASSSQGANTGELFF. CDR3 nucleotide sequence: TGTGCCAGCAGCTCCCAGGGTGCGAACACCGGGGAGCTGTTTTTT.

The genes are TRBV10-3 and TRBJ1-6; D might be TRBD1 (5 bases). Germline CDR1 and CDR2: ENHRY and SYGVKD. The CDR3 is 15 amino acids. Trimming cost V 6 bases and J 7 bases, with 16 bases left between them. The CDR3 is CAISQWEEGNSPLHF. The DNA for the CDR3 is TGTGCCATCAGCCAGTGGGAAGAGGGGAATTCACCCCTCCACTTT.

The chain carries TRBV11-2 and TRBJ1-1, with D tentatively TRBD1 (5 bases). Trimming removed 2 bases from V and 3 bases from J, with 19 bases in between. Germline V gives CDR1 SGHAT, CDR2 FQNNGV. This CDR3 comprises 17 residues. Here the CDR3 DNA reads TGTGCCAGCAGCTTACGAGTAACAGAGACAGATCACACTGAAGCTTTCTTT. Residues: CASSLRVTETDHTEAFF.

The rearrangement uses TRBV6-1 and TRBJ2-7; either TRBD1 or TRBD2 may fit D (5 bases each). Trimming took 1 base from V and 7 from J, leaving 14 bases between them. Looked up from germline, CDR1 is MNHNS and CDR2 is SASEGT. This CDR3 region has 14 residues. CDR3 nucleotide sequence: TGTGCCAGCAGTGAAGAGGGGCGGGCGAGGGAGCAGTACTTC. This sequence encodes CASSEEGRAREQYF.

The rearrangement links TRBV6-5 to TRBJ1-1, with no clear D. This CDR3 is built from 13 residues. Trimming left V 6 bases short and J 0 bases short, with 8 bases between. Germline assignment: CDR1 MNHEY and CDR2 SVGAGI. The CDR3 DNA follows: TGTGCCAGCAGCACAAAGATGAACACTGAAGCTTTCTTT. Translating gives CASSTKMNTEAFF.

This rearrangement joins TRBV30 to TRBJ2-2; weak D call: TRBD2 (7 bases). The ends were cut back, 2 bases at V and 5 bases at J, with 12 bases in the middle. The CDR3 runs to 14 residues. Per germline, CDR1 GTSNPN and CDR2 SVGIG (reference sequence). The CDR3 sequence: CAWSFRGGTGELFF. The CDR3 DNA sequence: TGTGCCTGGAGTTTCAGGGGAGGGACCGGGGAGCTGTTTTTT.

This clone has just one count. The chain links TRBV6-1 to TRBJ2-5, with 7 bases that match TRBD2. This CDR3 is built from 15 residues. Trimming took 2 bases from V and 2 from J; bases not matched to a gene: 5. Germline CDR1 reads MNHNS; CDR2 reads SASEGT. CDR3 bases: TGTGCCAGCAGTGAATACCGGGGGGAGCAAGAGACCCAGTACTTC. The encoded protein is CASSEYRGEQETQYF.

CDR3 region: CASSLAGGNQPQHF. The CDR3 nucleotides are TGCGCCAGCAGCTTGGCCGGAGGGAATCAGCCCCAGCATTTT. The chain has TRBV5-1 and TRBJ1-5; D gene unclear. Germline V gene sequence: CDR1 SGHRS, CDR2 YFSETQ. CDR3 size: 14 residues. Trimming pared 0 bases from V and 4 bases from J, leaving 8 bases between.

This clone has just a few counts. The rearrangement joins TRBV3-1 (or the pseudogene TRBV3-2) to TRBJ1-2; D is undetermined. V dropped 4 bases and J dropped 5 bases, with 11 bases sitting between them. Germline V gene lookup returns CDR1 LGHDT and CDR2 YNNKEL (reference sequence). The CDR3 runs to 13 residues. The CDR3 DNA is TGTGCCAGCAGCCGTATTTCCCCTTATGGCTACACCTTC. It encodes CASSRISPYGYTF.

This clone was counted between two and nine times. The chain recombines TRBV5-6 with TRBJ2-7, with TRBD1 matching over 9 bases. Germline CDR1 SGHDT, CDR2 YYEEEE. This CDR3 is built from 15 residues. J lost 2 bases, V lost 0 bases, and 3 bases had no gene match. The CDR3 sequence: CASSLGDRATYEQYF. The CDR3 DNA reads TGTGCCAGCAGCTTGGGGGACAGGGCGACCTACGAGCAGTACTTC.

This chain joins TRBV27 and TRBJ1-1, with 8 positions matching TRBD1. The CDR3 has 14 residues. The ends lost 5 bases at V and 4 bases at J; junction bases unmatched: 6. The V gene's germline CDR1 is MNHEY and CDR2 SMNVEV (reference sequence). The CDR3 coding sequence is TGTGCCAGCAGTGCCAGGGGGCAAATCACTGAAGCTTTCTTT. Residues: CASSARGQITEAFF.

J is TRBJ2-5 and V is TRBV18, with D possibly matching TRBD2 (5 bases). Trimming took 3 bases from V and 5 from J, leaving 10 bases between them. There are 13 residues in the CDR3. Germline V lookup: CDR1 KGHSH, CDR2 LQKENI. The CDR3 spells CASSPLRRETQYF. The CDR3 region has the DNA TGTGCCAGCTCACCCCTCAGGAGGGAGACCCAGTACTTC.

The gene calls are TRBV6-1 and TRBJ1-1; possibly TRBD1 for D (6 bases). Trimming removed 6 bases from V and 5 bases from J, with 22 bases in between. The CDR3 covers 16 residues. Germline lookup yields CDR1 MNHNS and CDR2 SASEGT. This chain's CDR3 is CASSESGTRGGTEAFF. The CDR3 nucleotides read TGTGCCAGCAGCGAATCCGGGACACGGGGGGGTACTGAAGCTTTCTTT.

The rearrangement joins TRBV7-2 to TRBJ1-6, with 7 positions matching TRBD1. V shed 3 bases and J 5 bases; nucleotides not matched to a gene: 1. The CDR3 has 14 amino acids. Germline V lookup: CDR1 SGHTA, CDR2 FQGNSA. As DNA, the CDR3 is TGTGCCAGCAGCTTTGGACAGGATAATTCACCCCTCCACTTT. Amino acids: CASSFGQDNSPLHF.

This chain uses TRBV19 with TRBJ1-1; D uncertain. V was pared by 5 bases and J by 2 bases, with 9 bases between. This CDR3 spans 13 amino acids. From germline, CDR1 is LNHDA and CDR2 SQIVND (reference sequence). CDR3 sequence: CASSHKTNTEAFF. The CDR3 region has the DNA TGTGCCAGTAGTCACAAAACTAACACTGAAGCTTTCTTT.

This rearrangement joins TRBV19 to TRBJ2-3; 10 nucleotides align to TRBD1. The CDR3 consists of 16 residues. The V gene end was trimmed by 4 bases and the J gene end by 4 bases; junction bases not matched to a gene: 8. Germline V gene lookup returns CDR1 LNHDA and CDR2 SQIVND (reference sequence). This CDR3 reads CASSKLGQGFSDTQYF. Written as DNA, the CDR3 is TGTGCCAGTAGTAAGTTGGGACAGGGGTTTTCAGATACGCAGTATTTT.

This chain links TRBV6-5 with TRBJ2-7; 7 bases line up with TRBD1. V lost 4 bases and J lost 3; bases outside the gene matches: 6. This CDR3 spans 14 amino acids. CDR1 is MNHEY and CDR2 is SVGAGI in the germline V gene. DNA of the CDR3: TGTGCCAGCAGTTCACCGGGACAGAGCTACGAGCAGTACTTC. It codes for CASSSPGQSYEQYF.

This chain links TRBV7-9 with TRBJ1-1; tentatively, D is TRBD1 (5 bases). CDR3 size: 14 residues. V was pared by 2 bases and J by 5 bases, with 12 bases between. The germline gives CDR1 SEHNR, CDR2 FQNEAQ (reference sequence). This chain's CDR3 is CASSLSGEGTEAFF. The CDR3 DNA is TGTGCCAGCAGCTTATCGGGGGAAGGTACTGAAGCTTTCTTT.

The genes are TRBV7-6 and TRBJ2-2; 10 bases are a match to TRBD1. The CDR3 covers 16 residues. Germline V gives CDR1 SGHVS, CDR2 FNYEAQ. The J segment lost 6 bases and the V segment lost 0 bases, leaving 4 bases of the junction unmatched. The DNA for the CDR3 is TGTGCCAGCAGCTTAGCGACAGGGGGCCTTTCCGGGGAGCTGTTTTTT. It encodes CASSLATGGLSGELFF.

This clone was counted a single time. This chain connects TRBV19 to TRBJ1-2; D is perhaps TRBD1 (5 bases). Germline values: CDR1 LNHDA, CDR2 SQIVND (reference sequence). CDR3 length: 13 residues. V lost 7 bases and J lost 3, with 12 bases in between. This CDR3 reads CASMEDRDYGYTF. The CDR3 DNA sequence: TGTGCCAGTATGGAAGACAGAGACTATGGCTACACCTTC.

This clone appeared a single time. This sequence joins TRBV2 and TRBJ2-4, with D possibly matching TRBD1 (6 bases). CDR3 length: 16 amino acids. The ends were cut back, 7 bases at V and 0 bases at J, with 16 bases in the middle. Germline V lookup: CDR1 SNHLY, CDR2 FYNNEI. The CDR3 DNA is TGTGCCAGCAAGGAGTTGAAGGGGGTAGCCAAAAACATTCAGTACTTC. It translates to CASKELKGVAKNIQYF.

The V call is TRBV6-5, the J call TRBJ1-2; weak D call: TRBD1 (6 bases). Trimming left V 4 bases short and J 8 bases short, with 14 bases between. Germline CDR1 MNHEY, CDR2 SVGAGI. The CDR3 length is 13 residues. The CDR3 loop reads CASSSLTGGGYTF. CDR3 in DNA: TGTGCCAGCAGTTCCCTGACAGGAGGCGGCTACACCTTC.

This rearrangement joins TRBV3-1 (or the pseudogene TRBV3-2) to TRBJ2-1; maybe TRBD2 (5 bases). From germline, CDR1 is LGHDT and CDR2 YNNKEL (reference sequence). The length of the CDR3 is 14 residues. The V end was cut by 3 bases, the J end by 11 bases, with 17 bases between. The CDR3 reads CASSHVTTKMKQFF. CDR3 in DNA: TGTGCCAGCAGCCATGTGACTACTAAAATGAAGCAGTTCTTC.

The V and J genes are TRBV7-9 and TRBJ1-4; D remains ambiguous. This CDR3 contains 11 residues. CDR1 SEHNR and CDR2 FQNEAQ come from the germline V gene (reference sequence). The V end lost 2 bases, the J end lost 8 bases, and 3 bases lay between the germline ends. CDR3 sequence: CASSLLEKLFF. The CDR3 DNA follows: TGTGCCAGCAGCTTACTCGAAAAACTGTTTTTT.

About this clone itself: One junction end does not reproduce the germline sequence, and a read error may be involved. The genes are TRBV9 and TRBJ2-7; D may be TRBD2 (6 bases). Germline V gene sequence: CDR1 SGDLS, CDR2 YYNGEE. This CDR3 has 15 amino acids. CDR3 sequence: CARSGPGRGRSEQYF. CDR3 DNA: TGTGCCCGCAGCGGGCCGGGACGGGGGAGGAGCGAGCAGTACTTC.